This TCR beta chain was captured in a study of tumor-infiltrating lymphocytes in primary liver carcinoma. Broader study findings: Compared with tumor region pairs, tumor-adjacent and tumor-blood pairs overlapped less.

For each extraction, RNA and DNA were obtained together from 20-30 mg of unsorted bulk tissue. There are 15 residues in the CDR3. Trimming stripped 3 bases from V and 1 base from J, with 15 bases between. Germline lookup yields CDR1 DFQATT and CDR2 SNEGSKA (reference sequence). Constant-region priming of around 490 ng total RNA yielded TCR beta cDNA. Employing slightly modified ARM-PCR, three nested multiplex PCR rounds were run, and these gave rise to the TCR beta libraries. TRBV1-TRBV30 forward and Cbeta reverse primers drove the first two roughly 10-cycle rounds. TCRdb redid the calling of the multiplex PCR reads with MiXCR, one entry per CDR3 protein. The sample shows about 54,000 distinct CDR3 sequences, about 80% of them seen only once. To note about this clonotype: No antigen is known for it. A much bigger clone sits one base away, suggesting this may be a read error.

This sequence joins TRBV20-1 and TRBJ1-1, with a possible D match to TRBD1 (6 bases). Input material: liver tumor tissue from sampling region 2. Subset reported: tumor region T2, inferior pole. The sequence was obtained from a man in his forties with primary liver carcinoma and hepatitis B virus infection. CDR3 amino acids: CSASSPGQRNTEAFF. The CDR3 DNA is TGCAGTGCTAGTTCACCGGGACAAAGGAACACTGAAGCTTTCTTT.